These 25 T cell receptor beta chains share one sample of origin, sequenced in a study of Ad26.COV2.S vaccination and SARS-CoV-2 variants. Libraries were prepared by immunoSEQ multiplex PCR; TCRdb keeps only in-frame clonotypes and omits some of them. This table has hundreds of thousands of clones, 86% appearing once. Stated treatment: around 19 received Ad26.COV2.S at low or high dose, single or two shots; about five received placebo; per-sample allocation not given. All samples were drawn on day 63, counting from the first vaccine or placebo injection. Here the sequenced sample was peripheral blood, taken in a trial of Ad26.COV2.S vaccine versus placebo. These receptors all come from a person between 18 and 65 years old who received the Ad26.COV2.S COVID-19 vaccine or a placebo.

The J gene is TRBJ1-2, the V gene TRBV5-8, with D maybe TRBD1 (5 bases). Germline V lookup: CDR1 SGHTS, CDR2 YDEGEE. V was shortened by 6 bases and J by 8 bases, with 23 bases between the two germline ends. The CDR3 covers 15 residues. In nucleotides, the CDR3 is TGTGCCAGCACGAGGGAAGTCGGGGCCCCCCAGGGCTACACCTTC. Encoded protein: CASTREVGAPQGYTF.

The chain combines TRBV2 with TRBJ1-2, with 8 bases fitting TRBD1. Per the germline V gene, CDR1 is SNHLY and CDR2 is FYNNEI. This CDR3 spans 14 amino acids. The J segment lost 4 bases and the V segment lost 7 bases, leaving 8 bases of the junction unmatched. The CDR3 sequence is CASTGQGQVYGYTF. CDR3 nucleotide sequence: TGTGCCAGCACCGGACAGGGCCAGGTCTATGGCTACACCTTC.

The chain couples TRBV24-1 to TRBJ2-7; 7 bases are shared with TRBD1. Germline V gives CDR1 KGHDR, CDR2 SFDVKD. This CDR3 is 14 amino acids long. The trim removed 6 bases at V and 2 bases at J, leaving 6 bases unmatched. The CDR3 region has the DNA TGTGCCACCAGTCAAGGGACAGCTACCTACGAGCAGTACTTC. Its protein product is CATSQGTATYEQYF.

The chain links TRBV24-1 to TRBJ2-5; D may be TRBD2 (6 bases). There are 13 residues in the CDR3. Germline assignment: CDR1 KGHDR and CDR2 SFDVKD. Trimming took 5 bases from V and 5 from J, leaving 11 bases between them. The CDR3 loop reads CATSGAGRETQYF. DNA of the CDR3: TGTGCCACCAGTGGGGCAGGGAGGGAGACCCAGTACTTC.

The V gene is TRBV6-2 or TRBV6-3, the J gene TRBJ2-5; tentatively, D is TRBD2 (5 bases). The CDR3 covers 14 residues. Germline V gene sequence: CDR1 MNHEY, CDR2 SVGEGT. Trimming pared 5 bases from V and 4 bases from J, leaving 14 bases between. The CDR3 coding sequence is TGTGCCAGCAGTAACGGGGTGGTGGTAGAGACCCAGTACTTC. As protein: CASSNGVVVETQYF.

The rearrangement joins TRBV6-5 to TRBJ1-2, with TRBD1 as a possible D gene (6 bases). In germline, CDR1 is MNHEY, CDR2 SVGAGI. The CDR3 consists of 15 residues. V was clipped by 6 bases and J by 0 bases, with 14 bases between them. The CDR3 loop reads CASSMDRFSNYGYTF. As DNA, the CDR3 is TGTGCCAGCAGCATGGACAGATTTTCTAACTATGGCTACACCTTC.

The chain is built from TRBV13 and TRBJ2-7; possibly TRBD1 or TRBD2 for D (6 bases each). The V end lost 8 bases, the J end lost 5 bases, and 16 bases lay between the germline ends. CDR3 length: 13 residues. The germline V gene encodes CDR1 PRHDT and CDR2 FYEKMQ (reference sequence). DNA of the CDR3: TGTGCCAGCCAACCTCGGGGGCCCAACGAGCAGTACTTC. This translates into CASQPRGPNEQYF.

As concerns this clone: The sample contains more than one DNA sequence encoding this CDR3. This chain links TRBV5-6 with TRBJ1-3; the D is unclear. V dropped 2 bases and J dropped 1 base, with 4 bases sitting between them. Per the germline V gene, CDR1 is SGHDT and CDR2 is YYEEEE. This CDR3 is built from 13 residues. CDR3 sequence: CASSFVSGNTIYF. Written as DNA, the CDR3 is TGTGCCAGCAGCTTCGTATCTGGAAACACCATATATTTT.

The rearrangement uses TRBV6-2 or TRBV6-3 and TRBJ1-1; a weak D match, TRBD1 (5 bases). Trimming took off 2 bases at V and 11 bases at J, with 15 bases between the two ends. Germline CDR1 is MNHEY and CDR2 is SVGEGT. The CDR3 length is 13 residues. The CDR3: CASSYPGTREAFF. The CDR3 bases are TGTGCCAGCAGTTACCCGGGGACGAGGGAGGCTTTCTTT.

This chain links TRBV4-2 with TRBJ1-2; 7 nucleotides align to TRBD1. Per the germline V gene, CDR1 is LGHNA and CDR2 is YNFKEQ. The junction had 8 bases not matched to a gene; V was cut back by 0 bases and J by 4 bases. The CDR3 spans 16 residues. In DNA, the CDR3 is TGTGCCAGCAGCCAAGATCAAGCAGGGGGGGGCTATGGCTACACCTTC. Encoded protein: CASSQDQAGGGYGYTF.

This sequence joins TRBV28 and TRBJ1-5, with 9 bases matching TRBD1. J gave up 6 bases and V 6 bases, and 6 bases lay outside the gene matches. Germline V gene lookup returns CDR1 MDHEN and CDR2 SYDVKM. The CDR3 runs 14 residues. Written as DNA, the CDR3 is TGTGCCAGCAGAAAACAGGGGGCGCGTCAGCCCCAGCATTTT. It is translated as CASRKQGARQPQHF.

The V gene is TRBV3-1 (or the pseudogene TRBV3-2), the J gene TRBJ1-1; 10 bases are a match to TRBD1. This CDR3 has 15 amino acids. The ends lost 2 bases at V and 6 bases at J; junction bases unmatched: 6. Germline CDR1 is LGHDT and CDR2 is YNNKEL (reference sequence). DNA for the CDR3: TGTGCCAGCAGCCAAACTCTAGGGACAGGGGCTGAAGCTTTCTTT. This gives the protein CASSQTLGTGAEAFF.

The CDR3 region has the DNA TGTGCCAGCAGATTGACGGCAACTAATGAAAAACTGTTTTTT. Protein product: CASRLTATNEKLFF. The J gene is TRBJ1-4, the V gene TRBV6-5; D is unresolved. The CDR3 totals 14 residues. Trimming took off 6 bases at V and 0 bases at J, with 8 bases between the two ends. In germline, CDR1 is MNHEY, CDR2 SVGAGI.

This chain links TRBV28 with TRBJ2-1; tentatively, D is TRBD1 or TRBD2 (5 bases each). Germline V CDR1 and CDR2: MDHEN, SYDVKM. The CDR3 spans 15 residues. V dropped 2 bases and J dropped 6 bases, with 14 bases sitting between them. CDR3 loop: CASSLGAHGINEQFF. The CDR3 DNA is TGTGCCAGCAGTTTAGGGGCCCACGGGATCAATGAGCAGTTCTTC. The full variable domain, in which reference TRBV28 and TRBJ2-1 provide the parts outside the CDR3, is DVKVTQSSRYLVKRTGEKVFLECVQDMDHENMFWYRQDPGLGLRLIYFSYDVKMKEKGDIPEGYSVSREKKERFSLILESASTNQTSMYLCASSLGAHGINEQFFGPGTRLTVL.

The CDR3 region is CATSDPATGGEQYF. The DNA of the CDR3 is TGTGCCACCAGTGATCCTGCGACAGGAGGCGAGCAGTACTTC. The gene calls are TRBV24-1 and TRBJ2-7, with D possibly TRBD1 on 6 matching bases. The CDR3 contains 14 residues. CDR1 KGHDR and CDR2 SFDVKD come from the germline V gene. Trimming took off 3 bases at V and 6 bases at J, with 14 bases between the two ends.

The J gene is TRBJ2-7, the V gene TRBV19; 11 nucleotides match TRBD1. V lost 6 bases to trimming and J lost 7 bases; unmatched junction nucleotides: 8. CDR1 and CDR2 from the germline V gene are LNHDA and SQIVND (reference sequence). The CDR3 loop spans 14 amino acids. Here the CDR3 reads CASSPGTGGWEQYF. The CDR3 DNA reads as TGTGCCAGTAGCCCCGGGACAGGGGGTTGGGAGCAGTACTTC.

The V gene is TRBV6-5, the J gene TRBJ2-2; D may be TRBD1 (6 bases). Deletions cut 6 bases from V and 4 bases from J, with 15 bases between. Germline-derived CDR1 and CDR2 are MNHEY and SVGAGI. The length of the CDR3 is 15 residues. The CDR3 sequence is CASRLTGMGTGELFF. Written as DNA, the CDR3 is TGTGCCAGCAGACTCACAGGGATGGGCACCGGGGAGCTGTTTTTT.

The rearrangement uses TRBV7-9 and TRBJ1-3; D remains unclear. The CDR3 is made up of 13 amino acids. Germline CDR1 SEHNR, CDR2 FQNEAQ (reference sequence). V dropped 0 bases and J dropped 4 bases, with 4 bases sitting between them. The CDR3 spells CASSLAGGNTIYF. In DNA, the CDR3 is TGTGCCAGCAGCTTAGCGGGAGGAAACACCATATATTTT.

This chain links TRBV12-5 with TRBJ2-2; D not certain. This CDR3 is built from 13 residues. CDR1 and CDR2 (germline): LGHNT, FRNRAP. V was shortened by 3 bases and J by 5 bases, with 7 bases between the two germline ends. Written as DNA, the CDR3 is TGTGCTAGTGGTTTAGGCCTTACCGGGGAGCTGTTTTTT. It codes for CASGLGLTGELFF. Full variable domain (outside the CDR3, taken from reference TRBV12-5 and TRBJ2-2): DARVTQTPRHKVTEMGQEVTMRCQPILGHNTVFWYRQTMMQGLELLAYFRNRAPLDDSGMPKDRFSAEMPDATLATLKIQPSEPRDSAVYFCASGLGLTGELFFGEGSRLTVL.

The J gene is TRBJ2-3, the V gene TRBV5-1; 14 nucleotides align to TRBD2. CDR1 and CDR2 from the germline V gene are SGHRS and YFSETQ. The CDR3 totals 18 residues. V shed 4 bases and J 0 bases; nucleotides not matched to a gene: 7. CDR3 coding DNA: TGCGCCAGCAGCAAGGGACTAGCGGGGGCCGCTAGCACAGATACGCAGTATTTT. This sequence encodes CASSKGLAGAASTDTQYF.

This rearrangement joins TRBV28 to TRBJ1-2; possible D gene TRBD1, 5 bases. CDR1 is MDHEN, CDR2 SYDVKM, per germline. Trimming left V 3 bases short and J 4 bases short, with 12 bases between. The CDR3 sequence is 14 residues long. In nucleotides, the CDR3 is TGTGCCAGCAGTTTTCAGGGTGGCGGCTATGGCTACACCTTC. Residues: CASSFQGGGYGYTF.

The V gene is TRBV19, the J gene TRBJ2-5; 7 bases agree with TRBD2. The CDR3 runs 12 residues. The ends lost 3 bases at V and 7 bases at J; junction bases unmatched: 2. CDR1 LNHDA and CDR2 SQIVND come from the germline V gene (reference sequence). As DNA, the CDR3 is TGTGCCAGTAGTATGGCTAGCGGGACCCAGTACTTC. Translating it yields CASSMASGTQYF.

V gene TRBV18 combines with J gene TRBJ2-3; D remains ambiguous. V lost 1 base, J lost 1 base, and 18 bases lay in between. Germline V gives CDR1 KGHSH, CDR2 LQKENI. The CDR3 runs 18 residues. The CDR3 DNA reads TGTGCCAGCTCACCACGGAGCAGGCCCATAACCGGCACAGATACGCAGTATTTT. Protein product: CASSPRSRPITGTDTQYF.

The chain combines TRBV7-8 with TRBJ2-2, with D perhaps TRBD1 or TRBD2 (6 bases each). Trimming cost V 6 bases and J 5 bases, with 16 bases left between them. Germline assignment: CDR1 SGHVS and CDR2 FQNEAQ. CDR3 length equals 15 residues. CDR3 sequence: CASRSLTGGTGELFF. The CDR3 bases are TGTGCCAGCAGGTCCTTGACAGGAGGGACCGGGGAGCTGTTTTTT. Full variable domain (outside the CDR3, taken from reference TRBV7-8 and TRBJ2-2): GAGVSQSPRYKVAKRGQDVALRCDPISGHVSLFWYQQALGQGPEFLTYFQNEAQLDKSGLPSDRFFAERPEGSVSTLKIQRTQQEDSAVYLCASRSLTGGTGELFFGEGSRLTVL.

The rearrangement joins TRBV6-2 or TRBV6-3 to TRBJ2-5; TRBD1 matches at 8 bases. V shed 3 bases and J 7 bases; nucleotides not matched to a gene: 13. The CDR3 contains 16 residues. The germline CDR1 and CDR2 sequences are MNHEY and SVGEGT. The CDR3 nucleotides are TGTGCCAGCAGTTATTTGGACAGGGAATTCCAGGGGACCCAGTACTTC. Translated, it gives CASSYLDREFQGTQYF.